The 13 T cell receptor beta chains in this list originate from one sample, sequenced in a study of regulatory T cells in long-lasting Graves disease. Building the TCR beta libraries relied on iRepertoire HTBI primers, and CDR3 regions underwent Arm-PCR. TCRdb processed the multiplex PCR reads anew with MiXCR; each CDR3 protein has one entry. The sample has 320,000 or so distinct CDR3 sequences; roughly 18% are singletons. Described time point: newly diagnosed GD, antithyroid drugs for less than 3 months. Extracted PBMC RNA gave rise to the TCR library. This material consisted of peripheral blood mononuclear cells (PBMCs), taken at new diagnosis, from a patient treated with antithyroid drugs. The receptors derive from a female donor with Graves disease.

This clonotype has only a few counts. The chain has TRBV9 and TRBJ2-1, with D possibly matching TRBD1 (6 bases). This CDR3 has 15 residues. Germline V CDR1 and CDR2: SGDLS, YYNGEE. Trimming pared 4 bases from V and 3 bases from J, leaving 14 bases between. The CDR3 coding sequence is TGTGCCAGCAGCTTGGACGCAGGGGTCTACAATGAGCAGTTCTTC. Translating gives CASSLDAGVYNEQFF.

This clonotype showed up many times. J is TRBJ2-7 and V is TRBV5-1; D gene uncertain. This CDR3 has 14 amino acids. The V gene's germline CDR1 is SGHRS and CDR2 YFSETQ. Trimming shortened V by 4 bases and J by 2 bases, and 13 bases separated the two germline ends. The CDR3 DNA sequence: TGCGCCAGCAGCGATCCTACCGGCCCCTACGAGCAGTACTTC. Translation: CASSDPTGPYEQYF. Full variable domain (missing parts from reference TRBV5-1 and TRBJ2-7): KAGVTQTPRYLIKTRGQQVTLSCSPISGHRSVSWYQQTPGQGLQFLFEYFSETQRNKGNFPGRFSGRQFSNSRSEMNVSTLELGDSALYLCASSDPTGPYEQYFGPGTRLTVT.

This clonotype showed up many times. The genes are TRBV6-2 or TRBV6-3 and TRBJ1-3; unclear D gene. V was clipped by 6 bases and J by 3 bases, with 3 bases between them. Germline values: CDR1 MNHEY, CDR2 SVGEGT. The CDR3 runs to 11 residues. The CDR3 DNA follows: TGTGCCAGCAGGTTTGGAAACACCATATATTTT. Its translation: CASRFGNTIYF.

This clonotype occurred many times. The chain has TRBV15 and TRBJ2-2; tentatively, D is TRBD1 or TRBD2 (5 bases each). The CDR3 contains 12 residues. Trimming removed 7 bases at V and 9 bases at J, with 12 bases between. The germline CDR1 and CDR2 sequences are LNHNV and YYDKDF (reference sequence). The chain's CDR3 is CATTGTGRELFF. The CDR3 DNA follows: TGTGCCACCACAGGGACGGGCCGGGAGCTGTTTTTT.

The genes are TRBV7-2 and TRBJ2-7, with TRBD2 matching 8 bases. The V and J ends lost 6 bases and 4 bases, in that order; junction bases with no gene match: 8. The CDR3 runs to 14 residues. From germline, CDR1 is SGHTA and CDR2 FQGNSA. The CDR3 loop is CASRPSGGLYEQYF. CDR3 nucleotides: TGTGCCAGCAGACCGTCGGGAGGGCTTTACGAGCAGTACTTC.

Ten or more counts support this clonotype. This rearrangement joins TRBV12-3 or TRBV12-4 to TRBJ1-2, with TRBD1 matching over 9 bases. V lost 7 bases to trimming and J lost 8 bases; unmatched junction nucleotides: 20. CDR3 length: 17 amino acids. CDR3 nucleotides: TGTGCCAGCAAATTAGGGAGGACGGGACAGGGTTTTGGAGGCTACACCTTC. It yields the protein CASKLGRTGQGFGGYTF.

The chain has TRBV11-2 and TRBJ2-7, with a weak D call TRBD1 (5 bases). The CDR3 contains 14 residues. V shed 2 bases and J shed 2 bases, with 10 bases lying between them. Germline CDR1 and CDR2: SGHAT and FQNNGV. CDR3 sequence reads: CASSLLRQTYEQYF. The CDR3 nucleotides are TGTGCCAGCAGCTTATTGAGACAGACCTACGAGCAGTACTTC. Using reference TRBV11-2 and TRBJ2-7 for the parts outside the CDR3, the full variable domain is EAGVAQSPRYKIIEKRQSVAFWCNPISGHATLYWYQQILGQGPKLLIQFQNNGVVDDSQLPKDRFSAERLKGVDSTLKIQPAKLEDSAVYLCASSLLRQTYEQYFGPGTRLTVT.

This clonotype came up many times. The chain recombines TRBV4-1 with TRBJ1-4, with D uncertain. The V gene lost 0 bases and the J gene lost 3 bases, with 8 bases spanning the gap. Germline assignment: CDR1 MGHRA and CDR2 YSYEKL. CDR3 length: 15 residues. In DNA form, the CDR3 reads TGCGCCAGCAGCCAAGAAGACGGCCCTAATGAAAAACTGTTTTTT. Translation gives CASSQEDGPNEKLFF.

This clonotype was recorded at least ten times. V gene TRBV14 combines with J gene TRBJ2-3; D not certain. Per germline, CDR1 SGHDN and CDR2 FVKESK. V was clipped by 1 base and J by 1 base, with 12 bases between them. This CDR3 has 16 amino acids. CDR3 nucleotides: TGTGCCAGCAGCCAAGCACAGACTGGGGGCACAGATACGCAGTATTTT. This gives the protein CASSQAQTGGTDTQYF.

As to this clonotype: A read error may explain this, as a much larger clone is one base away. The chain is built from TRBV28 and TRBJ1-1; no firm D call. The CDR3 extends over 12 amino acids. Germline CDR1 reads MDHEN; CDR2 reads SYDVKM. DNA for the CDR3: TGTGCCAGCAGCGTCAGGTACACTGAAGCTTCCTTT. As protein: CASSVRYTEASF.

This clonotype was detected many times. V is TRBV11-2 and J is TRBJ2-1; 8 bases are shared with TRBD2. The CDR3 loop spans 15 amino acids. V lost 2 bases to trimming and J lost 7 bases; unmatched junction nucleotides: 7. From germline, CDR1 is SGHAT and CDR2 FQNNGV. This CDR3 is CASSLRVAGRNEQFF. The CDR3 nucleotides are TGTGCCAGCAGCTTAAGGGTAGCGGGAAGGAATGAGCAGTTCTTC. The full variable domain, completed using reference TRBV11-2 and TRBJ2-1, is EAGVAQSPRYKIIEKRQSVAFWCNPISGHATLYWYQQILGQGPKLLIQFQNNGVVDDSQLPKDRFSAERLKGVDSTLKIQPAKLEDSAVYLCASSLRVAGRNEQFFGPGTRLTVL.

This chain uses TRBV7-9 with TRBJ1-6, with no clear D. V was cut by 5 bases and J by 10 bases, with 9 bases left in between. Germline CDR1 is SEHNR and CDR2 is FQNEAQ (reference sequence). CDR3 length: 12 amino acids. The chain's CDR3 is CASSIRGSPLHF. DNA of the CDR3: TGTGCCAGCAGCATCCGTGGATCACCCCTCCACTTT. The complete variable domain, with remaining parts taken from reference TRBV7-9 and TRBJ1-6, reads DTGVSQNPRHKITKRGQNVTFRCDPISEHNRLYWYRQTLGQGPEFLTYFQNEAQLEKSRLLSDRFSAERPKGSFSTLEIQRTEQGDSAMYLCASSIRGSPLHFGNGTRLTVT.

The gene calls are TRBV6-5 and TRBJ2-7; 10 bases are a match to TRBD2. V was pared by 0 bases and J by 0 bases, with 5 bases of the junction left unmatched. The germline V gene has CDR1 MNHEY and CDR2 SVGAGI. The CDR3 is 17 amino acids. The CDR3 nucleotides are TGTGCCAGCAGTTACTCGAGGGCTAGCGGGAGCTCCTACGAGCAGTACTTC. It yields the protein CASSYSRASGSSYEQYF.